This T cell receptor beta chain stems from a study of vaccination and CD4 T cells after COVID-19. With the Oncomine TCR Beta short-read assay, DNA from cultured CD4+ T cells was sequenced. TCRdb recomputed calls from the PCR reads with MiXCR, one row per CDR3 protein. The sample contains 20,000 to 25,000 distinct CDR3 sequences, 35% to 45% of which appear only once. This clonotype was counted a few times. Its cognate antigen is unknown. Deletions cut 7 bases from V and 3 bases from J, with 13 bases between. The germline CDR1 and CDR2 sequences are LNHDA and SQIVND (reference sequence). The CDR3 has 14 amino acids. The treatment is: approximately 11-day PBMC culture with coronavirus spike peptide pools or control peptides (ViraFEST assay).

The chain employs TRBV19 and TRBJ1-5, with D possibly TRBD1 on 6 matching bases. This sequence originates from a human donor who had recovered from COVID-19. The sample consisted of CD4+ T cells from blood, cultured in vitro, taken before SARS-CoV-2 vaccination. CDR3 bases: TGTGCCAGTAAGTCACAGGGCCTCAATCAGCCCCAGCATTTT. Protein product: CASKSQGLNQPQHF.